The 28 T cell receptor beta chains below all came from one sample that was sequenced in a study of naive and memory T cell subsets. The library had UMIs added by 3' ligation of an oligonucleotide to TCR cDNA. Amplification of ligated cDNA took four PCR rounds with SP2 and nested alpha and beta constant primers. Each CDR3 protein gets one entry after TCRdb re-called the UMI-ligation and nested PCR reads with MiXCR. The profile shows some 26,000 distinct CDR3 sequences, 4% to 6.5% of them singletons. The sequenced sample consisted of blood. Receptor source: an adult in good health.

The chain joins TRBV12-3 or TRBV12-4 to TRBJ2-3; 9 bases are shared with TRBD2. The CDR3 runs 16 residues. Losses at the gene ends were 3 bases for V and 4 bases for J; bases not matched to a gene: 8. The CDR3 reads CASSFRTSDGADTQYF. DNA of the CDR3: TGTGCCAGCAGTTTTCGGACTAGCGATGGGGCAGATACGCAGTATTTT.

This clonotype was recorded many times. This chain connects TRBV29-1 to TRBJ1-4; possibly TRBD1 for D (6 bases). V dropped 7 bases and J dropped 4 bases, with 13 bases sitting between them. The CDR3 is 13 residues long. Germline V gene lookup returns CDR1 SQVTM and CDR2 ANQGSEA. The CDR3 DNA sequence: TGCAGCGCTAAGACAGGACTTAATGAAAAACTGTTTTTT. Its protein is CSAKTGLNEKLFF.

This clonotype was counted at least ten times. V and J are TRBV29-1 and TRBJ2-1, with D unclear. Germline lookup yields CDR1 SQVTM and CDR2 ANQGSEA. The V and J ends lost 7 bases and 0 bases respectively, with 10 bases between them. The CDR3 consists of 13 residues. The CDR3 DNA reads TGCAGCGGGGCGGTGAGCTCCTACAATGAGCAGTTCTTC. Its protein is CSGAVSSYNEQFF.

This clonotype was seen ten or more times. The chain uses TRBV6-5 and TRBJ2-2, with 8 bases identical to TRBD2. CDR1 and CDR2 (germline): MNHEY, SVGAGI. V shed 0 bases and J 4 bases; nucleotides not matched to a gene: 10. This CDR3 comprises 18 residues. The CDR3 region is CASSYSGSGRSGTGELFF. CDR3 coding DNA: TGTGCCAGCAGTTACTCTGGCAGCGGGAGATCTGGCACCGGGGAGCTGTTTTTT.

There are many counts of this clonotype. CDR3: CSARDSGSRNEQFF. The CDR3 DNA reads TGCAGTGCTAGAGATAGCGGGAGCCGGAATGAGCAGTTCTTC. This chain joins TRBV20-1 and TRBJ2-1; 9 nucleotides line up with TRBD2. The germline V gene encodes CDR1 DFQATT and CDR2 SNEGSKA (reference sequence). This CDR3 contains 14 residues. Losses at the gene ends were 0 bases for V and 7 bases for J; bases not matched to a gene: 4.

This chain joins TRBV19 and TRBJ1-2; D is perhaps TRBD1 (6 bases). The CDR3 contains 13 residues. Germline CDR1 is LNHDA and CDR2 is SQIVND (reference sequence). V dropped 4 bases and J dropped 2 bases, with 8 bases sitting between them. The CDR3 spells CASSTDSNYGYTF. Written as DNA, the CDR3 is TGTGCCAGTAGTACGGACAGCAACTATGGCTACACCTTC. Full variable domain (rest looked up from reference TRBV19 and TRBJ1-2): DGGITQSPKYLFRKEGQNVTLSCEQNLNHDAMYWYRQDPGQGLRLIYYSQIVNDFQKGDIAEGYSVSREKKESFPLTVTSAQKNPTAFYLCASSTDSNYGYTFGSGTRLTVV.

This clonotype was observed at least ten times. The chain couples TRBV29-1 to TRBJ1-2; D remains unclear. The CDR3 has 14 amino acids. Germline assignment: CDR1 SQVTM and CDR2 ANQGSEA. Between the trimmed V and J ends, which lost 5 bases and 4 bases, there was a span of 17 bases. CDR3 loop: CSVRVDLQSYGYTF. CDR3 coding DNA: TGCAGCGTTCGGGTTGATTTACAGTCCTATGGCTACACCTTC. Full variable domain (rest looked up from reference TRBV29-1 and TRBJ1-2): SAVISQKPSRDICQRGTSLTIQCQVDSQVTMMFWYRQQPGQSLTLIATANQGSEATYESGFVIDKFPISRPNLTFSTLTVSNMSPEDSSIYLCSVRVDLQSYGYTFGSGTRLTVV.

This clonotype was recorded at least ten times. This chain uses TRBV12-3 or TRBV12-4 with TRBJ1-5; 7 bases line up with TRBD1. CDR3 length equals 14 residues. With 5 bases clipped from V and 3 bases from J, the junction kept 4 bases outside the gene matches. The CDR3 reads CASSSDRVNQPQHF. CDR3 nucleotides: TGTGCCAGCAGTAGTGACAGGGTCAATCAGCCCCAGCATTTT.

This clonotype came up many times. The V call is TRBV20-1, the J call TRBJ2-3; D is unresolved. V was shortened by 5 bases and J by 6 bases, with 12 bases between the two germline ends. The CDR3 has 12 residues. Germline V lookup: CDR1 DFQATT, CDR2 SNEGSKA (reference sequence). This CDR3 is CSAWADTDTQYF. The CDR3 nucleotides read TGCAGTGCTTGGGCAGACACCGATACGCAGTATTTT.

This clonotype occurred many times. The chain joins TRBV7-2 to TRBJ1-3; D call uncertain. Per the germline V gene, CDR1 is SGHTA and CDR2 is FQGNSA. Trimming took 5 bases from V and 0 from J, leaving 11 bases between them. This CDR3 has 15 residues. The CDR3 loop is CASSPHLISGNTIYF. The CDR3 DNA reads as TGTGCCAGCAGCCCACACCTTATCTCTGGAAACACCATATATTTT.

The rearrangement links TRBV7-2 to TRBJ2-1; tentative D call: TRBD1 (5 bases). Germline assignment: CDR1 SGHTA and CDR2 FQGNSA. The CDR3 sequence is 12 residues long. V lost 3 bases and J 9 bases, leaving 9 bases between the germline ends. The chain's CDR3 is CASSLGLGEQFF. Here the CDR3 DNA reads TGTGCCAGCAGCTTGGGGCTGGGTGAGCAGTTCTTC.

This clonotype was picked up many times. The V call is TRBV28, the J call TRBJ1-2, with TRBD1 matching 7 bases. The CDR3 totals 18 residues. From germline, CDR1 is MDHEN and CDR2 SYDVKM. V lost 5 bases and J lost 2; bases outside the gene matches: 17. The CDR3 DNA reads TGTGCCAGCAGTCCCCTGGTTCGAAAGACAGGGTGGAACTATGGCTACACCTTC. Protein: CASSPLVRKTGWNYGYTF.

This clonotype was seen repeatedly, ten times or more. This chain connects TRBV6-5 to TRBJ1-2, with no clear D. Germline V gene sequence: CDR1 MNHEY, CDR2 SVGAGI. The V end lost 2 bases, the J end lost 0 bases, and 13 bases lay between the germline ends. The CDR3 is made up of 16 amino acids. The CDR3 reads CASSYEARGTNYGYTF. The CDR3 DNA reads TGTGCCAGCAGTTACGAGGCCCGAGGGACTAACTATGGCTACACCTTC.

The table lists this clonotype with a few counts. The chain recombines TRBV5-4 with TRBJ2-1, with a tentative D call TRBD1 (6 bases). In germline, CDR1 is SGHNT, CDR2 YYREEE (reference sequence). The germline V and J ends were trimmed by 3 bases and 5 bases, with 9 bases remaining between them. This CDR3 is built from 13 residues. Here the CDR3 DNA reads TGTGCCAGCAGCTCCCGGGACAACAATGAGCAGTTCTTC. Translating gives CASSSRDNNEQFF.

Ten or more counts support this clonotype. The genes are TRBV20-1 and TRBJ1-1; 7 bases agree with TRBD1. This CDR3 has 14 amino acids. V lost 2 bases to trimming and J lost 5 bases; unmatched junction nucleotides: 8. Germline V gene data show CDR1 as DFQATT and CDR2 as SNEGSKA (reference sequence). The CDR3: CSARSMPGGTEAFF. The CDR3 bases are TGCAGTGCTAGAAGTATGCCAGGGGGAACTGAAGCTTTCTTT.

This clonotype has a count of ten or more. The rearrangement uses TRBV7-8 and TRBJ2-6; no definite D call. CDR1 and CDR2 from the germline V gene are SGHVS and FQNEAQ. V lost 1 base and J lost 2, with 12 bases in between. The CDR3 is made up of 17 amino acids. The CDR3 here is CASSLGDSFPGANVLTF. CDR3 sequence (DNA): TGTGCCAGCAGCTTAGGAGATTCCTTCCCTGGGGCCAACGTCCTGACTTTC.

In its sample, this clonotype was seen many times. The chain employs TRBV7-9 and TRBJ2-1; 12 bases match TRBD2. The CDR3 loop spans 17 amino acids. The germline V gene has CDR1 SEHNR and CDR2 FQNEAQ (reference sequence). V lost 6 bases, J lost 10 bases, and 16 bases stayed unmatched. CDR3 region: CASRSALAGGERGEQFF. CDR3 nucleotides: TGTGCCAGCAGGTCCGCACTAGCGGGAGGTGAGCGTGGCGAGCAGTTCTTC.

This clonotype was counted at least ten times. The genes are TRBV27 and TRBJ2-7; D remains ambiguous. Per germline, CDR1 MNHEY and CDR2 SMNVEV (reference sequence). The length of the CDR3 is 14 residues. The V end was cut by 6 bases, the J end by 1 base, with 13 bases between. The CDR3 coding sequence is TGTGCCAGCAGACACCCGGGCCGTTCCTACGAGCAGTACTTC. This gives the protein CASRHPGRSYEQYF.

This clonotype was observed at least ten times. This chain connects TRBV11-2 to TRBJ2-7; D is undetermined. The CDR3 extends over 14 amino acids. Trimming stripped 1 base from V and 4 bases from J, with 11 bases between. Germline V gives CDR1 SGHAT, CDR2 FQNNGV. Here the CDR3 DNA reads TGTGCCAGCAGCTTAGGAGTAACTACTTACGAGCAGTACTTC. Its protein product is CASSLGVTTYEQYF.

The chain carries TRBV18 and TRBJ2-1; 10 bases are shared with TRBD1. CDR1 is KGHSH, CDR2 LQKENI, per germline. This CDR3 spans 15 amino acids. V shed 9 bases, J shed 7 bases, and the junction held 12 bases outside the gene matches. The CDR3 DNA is TGTGCCAGTCAGCCCCCGGGACAGGGGCGTAATGAGCAGTTCTTC. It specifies CASQPPGQGRNEQFF.

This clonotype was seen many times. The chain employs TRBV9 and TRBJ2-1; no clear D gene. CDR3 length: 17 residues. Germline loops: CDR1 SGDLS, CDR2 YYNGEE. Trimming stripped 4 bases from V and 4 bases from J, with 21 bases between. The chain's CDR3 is CASSSPRTETPYNEQFF. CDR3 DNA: TGTGCCAGCAGCTCTCCTCGGACGGAGACTCCTTACAATGAGCAGTTCTTC.

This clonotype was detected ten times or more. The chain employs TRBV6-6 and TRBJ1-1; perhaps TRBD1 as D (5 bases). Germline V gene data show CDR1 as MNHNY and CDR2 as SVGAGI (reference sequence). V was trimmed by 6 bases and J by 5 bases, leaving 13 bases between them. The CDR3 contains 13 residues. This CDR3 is CASSVTGVTEAFF. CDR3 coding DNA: TGTGCCAGCAGCGTGACGGGGGTTACTGAAGCTTTCTTT.

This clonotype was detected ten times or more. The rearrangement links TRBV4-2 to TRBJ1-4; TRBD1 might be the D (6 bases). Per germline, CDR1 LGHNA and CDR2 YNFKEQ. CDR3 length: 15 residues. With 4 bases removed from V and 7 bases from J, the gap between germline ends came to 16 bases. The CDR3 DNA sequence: TGTGCCAGCAGCCCCAAAGGGGGTGTCGGTGAAAAACTGTTTTTT. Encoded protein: CASSPKGGVGEKLFF.

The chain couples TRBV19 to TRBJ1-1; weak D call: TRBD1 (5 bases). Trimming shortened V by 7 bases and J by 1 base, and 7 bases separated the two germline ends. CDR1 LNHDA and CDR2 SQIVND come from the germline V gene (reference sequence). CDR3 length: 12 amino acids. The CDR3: CASTQGNTEAFF. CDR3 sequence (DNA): TGTGCCAGTACTCAGGGGAACACTGAAGCTTTCTTT.

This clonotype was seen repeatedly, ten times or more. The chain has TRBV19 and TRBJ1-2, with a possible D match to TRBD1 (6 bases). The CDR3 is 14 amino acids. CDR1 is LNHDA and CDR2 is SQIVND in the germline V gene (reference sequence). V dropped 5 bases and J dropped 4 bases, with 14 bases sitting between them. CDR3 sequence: CASSRGARGYGYTF. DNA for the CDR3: TGTGCCAGTAGTCGGGGGGCGCGAGGCTATGGCTACACCTTC.

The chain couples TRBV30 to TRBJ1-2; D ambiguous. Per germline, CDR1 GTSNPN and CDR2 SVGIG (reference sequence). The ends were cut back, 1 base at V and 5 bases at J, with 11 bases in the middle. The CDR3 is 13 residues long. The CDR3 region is CAWSEVGPYGYTF. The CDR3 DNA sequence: TGTGCCTGGAGTGAAGTGGGTCCTTATGGCTACACCTTC.

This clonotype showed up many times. The CDR3: CSVGTDSEAFF. In DNA form, the CDR3 reads TGCAGCGTAGGGACAGACTCTGAAGCTTTCTTT. The rearrangement joins TRBV29-1 to TRBJ1-1, with 7 bases identical to TRBD1. This CDR3 has 11 residues. Germline CDR1 SQVTM, CDR2 ANQGSEA. With V trimmed by 6 bases and J by 6 bases, 4 bases remained unmatched.

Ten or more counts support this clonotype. CDR3 region: CSASPLTGSSYNEQFF. The DNA of the CDR3 is TGCAGTGCTAGCCCTCTGACAGGGAGCTCCTACAATGAGCAGTTCTTC. The V and J genes are TRBV20-1 and TRBJ2-1, with 7 positions matching TRBD1. Germline-derived CDR1 and CDR2 are DFQATT and SNEGSKA (reference sequence). CDR3 size: 16 residues. V lost 3 bases and J lost 0; bases outside the gene matches: 8.